This TCR beta chain was captured in a study of T-cell reconstitution after alpha-beta-depleted transplantation in children. In this sample, this clonotype turned up a few times. Its target is unknown. The authors prepared the TCRbeta library with unique molecular identifiers. TCRdb independently ran MiXCR on the PCR reads; one entry per CDR3 protein. This sample has just over 950,000 distinct CDR3 sequences, with roughly 29% found just once. Regarding the study as a whole: Two months or so post-transplant, alpha-beta T cells reportedly derived from several hundred expanded graft clones.

The V and J ends lost 5 bases and 7 bases respectively, with 12 bases between them. This CDR3 region has 14 residues. The chain carries TRBV12-3 or TRBV12-4 and TRBJ1-6; TRBD1 is a possible D gene (5 bases). This TCR came from a boy younger than two who had a stem cell transplant for SCID, so the T cells may come from the graft donor. The input for sequencing was PBMCs, mostly from graft donor cells, taken 360 days after TCRalphabeta/CD19-depleted stem cell transplant. The CDR3 nucleotides are TGTGCCAGCAGTCCCGGGGCCATAAATTCACCCCTCCACTTT. This encodes CASSPGAINSPLHF.